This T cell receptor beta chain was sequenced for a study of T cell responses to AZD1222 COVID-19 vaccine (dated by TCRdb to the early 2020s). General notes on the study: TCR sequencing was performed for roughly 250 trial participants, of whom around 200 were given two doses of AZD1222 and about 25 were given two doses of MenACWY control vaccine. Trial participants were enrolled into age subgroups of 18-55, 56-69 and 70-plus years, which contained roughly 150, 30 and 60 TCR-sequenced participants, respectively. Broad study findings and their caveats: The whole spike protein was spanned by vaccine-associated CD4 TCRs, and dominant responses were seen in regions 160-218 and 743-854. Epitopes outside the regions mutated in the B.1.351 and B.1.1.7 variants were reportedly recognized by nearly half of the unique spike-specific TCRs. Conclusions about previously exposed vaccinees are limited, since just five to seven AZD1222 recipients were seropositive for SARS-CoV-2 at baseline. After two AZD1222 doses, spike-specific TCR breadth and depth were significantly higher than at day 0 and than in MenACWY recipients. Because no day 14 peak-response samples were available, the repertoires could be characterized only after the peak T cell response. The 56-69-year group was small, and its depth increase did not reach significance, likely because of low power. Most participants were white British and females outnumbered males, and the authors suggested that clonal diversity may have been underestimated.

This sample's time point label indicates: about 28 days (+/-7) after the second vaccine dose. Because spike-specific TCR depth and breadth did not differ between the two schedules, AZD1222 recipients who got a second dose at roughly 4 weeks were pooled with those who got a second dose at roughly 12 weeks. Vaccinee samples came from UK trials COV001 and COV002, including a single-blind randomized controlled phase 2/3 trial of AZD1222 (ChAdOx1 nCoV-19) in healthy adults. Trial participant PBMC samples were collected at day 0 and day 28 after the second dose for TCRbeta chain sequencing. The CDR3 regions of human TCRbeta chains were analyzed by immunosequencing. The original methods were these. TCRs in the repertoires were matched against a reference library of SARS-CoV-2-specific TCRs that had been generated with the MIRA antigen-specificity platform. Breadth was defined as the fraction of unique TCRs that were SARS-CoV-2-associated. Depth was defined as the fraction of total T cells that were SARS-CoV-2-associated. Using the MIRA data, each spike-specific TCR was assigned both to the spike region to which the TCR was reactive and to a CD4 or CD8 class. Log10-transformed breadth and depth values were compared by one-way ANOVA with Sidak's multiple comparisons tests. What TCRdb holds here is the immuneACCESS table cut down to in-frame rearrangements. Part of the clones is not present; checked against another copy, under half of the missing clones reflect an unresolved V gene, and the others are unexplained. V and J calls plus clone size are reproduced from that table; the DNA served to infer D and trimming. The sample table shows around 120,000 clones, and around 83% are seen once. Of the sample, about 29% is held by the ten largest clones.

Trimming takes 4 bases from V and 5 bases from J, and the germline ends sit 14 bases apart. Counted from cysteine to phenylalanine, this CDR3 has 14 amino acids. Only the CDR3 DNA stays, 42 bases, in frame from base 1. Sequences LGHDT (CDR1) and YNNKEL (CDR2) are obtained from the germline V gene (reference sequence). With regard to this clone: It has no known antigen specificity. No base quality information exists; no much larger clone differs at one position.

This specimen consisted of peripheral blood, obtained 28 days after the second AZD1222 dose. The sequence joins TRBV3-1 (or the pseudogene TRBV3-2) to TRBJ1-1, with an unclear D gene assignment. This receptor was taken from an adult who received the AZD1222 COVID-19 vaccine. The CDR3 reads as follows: CASSPSGVRTEAFF. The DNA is TGTGCCAGCAGCCCCTCAGGAGTTAGAACTGAAGCTTTCTTT.